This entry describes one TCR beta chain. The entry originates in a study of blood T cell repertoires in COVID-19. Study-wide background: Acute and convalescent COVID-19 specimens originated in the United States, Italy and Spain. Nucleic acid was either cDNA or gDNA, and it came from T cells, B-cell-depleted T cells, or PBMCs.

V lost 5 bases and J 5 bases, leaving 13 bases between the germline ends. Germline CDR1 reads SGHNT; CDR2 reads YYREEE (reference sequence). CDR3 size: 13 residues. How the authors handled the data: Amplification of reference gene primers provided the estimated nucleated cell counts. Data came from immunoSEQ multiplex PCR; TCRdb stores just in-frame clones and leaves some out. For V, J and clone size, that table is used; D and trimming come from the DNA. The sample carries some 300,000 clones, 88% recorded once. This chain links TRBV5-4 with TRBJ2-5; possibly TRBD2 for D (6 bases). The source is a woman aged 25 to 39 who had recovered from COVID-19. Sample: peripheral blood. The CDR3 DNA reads TGTGCCAGCAGTGCCCAGGAGGGGGAGACCCAGTACTTC. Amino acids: CASSAQEGETQYF.